This entry lists 14 T cell receptor beta chains sequenced from one sample in a study of identical twins. TCRdb itself ran the 5' RACE reads through MiXCR, one entry per CDR3 protein. This sample yields around 200,000 distinct CDR3 sequences, of which roughly a tenth are seen a single time; about 5.2% belongs to the top ten. Input material: memory (CD45RO+) T cells sorted from blood. Every receptor here comes from a woman under 30 in good health.

Concerning this clonotype: Sequence at one end of the junction differs from germline and may be a read error. The rearrangement joins TRBV20-1 to TRBJ2-5, with 10 nucleotides matching TRBD2. The germline gives CDR1 DFQATT, CDR2 SNEGSKA (reference sequence). The CDR3 is 12 amino acids. CDR3 loop: CSASGRQETQYF. CDR3 nucleotide sequence: TGCAGCGCTAGCGGGAGACAAGAGACCCAGTACTTC.

This clonotype was detected only a few times. The V call is TRBV29-1, the J call TRBJ2-1, with 8 bases lining up with TRBD2. The V and J ends lost 1 base and 8 bases, in that order; junction bases with no gene match: 10. There are 15 residues in the CDR3. Germline V gives CDR1 SQVTM, CDR2 ANQGSEA. The CDR3 spells CSVEVTGGLEHEQFF. CDR3 DNA sequence: TGCAGCGTTGAAGTAACGGGGGGGCTTGAGCATGAGCAGTTCTTC.

This clonotype was observed many times. The rearrangement joins TRBV5-1 to TRBJ2-5; D may be TRBD1 (8 bases). The V gene's germline CDR1 is SGHRS and CDR2 YFSETQ. This CDR3 contains 14 residues. V gave up 4 bases and J gave up 6 bases, with 16 bases separating them. In DNA form, the CDR3 reads TGCGCCAGCAGCCAAGGACAGGGAGGGAAGACCCAGTACTTC. As protein: CASSQGQGGKTQYF.

This clonotype appeared a few times. This chain connects TRBV24-1 to TRBJ2-5; TRBD1 agrees at 9 bases. The germline V gene has CDR1 KGHDR and CDR2 SFDVKD. The CDR3 totals 12 residues. V was clipped by 9 bases and J by 6 bases; unmatched bases: 4. CDR3 region: CATGQGLKTQYF. The CDR3 DNA is TGTGCCACCGGACAGGGGCTTAAGACCCAGTACTTC.

Turning to this clonotype: A read error may be the cause here, since a much bigger clone is one base away. The rearrangement links TRBV5-1 to TRBJ2-1; 7 nucleotides align to TRBD2. This CDR3 region has 16 residues. Per the germline V gene, CDR1 is SGHRS and CDR2 is YFSETQ. CDR3 residues: CTSSAPLAIAYNEQFF. The CDR3 DNA reads as TGCACCAGCAGCGCGCCACTAGCGATCGCCTACAATGAGCAGTTCTTC. The whole variable domain, remainder taken from reference TRBV5-1 and TRBJ2-1, is KAGVTQTPRYLIKTRGQQVTLSCSPISGHRSVSWYQQTPGQGLQFLFEYFSETQRNKGNFPGRFSGRQFSNSRSEMNVSTLELGDSALYLCTSSAPLAIAYNEQFFGPGTRLTVL.

Many counts were recorded for this clonotype. This chain joins TRBV6-1 and TRBJ1-5; tentatively, D is TRBD1 (6 bases). The CDR3 loop spans 16 amino acids. CDR1 MNHNS and CDR2 SASEGT come from the germline V gene. V was cut by 6 bases and J by 0 bases, with 15 bases left in between. CDR3 bases: TGTGCCAGCAGGTCGGGACAACCTTATAGCAATCAGCCCCAGCATTTT. It is translated as CASRSGQPYSNQPQHF.

The CDR3: CASSIPRWDSNQPQHF. The CDR3 DNA follows: TGTGCCAGTAGTATACCTCGTTGGGATAGCAATCAGCCCCAGCATTTT. The V and J genes are TRBV19 and TRBJ1-5; D not resolved. V gave up 2 bases and J gave up 0 bases, with 11 bases separating them. The CDR3 runs to 16 residues. Germline V gene sequence: CDR1 LNHDA, CDR2 SQIVND (reference sequence). The full variable domain, in which reference TRBV19 and TRBJ1-5 provide the parts outside the CDR3, is DGGITQSPKYLFRKEGQNVTLSCEQNLNHDAMYWYRQDPGQGLRLIYYSQIVNDFQKGDIAEGYSVSREKKESFPLTVTSAQKNPTAFYLCASSIPRWDSNQPQHFGDGTRLSIL.

This clonotype was counted between two and nine times. V is TRBV20-1 and J is TRBJ2-3; TRBD2 agrees at 8 bases. Germline V CDR1 and CDR2: DFQATT, SNEGSKA (reference sequence). V trimming: 8 bases; J trimming: 6 bases; junction bases outside the gene matches: 10. The CDR3 runs 13 residues. The CDR3 sequence is CSRRTSPLDTQYF. As DNA, the CDR3 is TGCAGTCGAAGGACTAGCCCGCTCGATACGCAGTATTTT.

This clonotype was seen a few times. This rearrangement joins TRBV5-6 to TRBJ2-1; 9 bases align to TRBD1. This CDR3 is built from 15 residues. J gave up 2 bases and V 4 bases, and 4 bases lay outside the gene matches. The germline CDR1 and CDR2 sequences are SGHDT and YYEEEE. Written as DNA, the CDR3 is TGTGCCAGCAGCACGACAGGGGGACCCTACAATGAGCAGTTCTTC. This codes for CASSTTGGPYNEQFF.

This clonotype appeared a few times. The rearrangement joins TRBV7-9 to TRBJ2-3, with 7 bases fitting TRBD1. Germline V gene sequence: CDR1 SEHNR, CDR2 FQNEAQ (reference sequence). This CDR3 contains 15 residues. The V gene end was trimmed by 4 bases and the J gene end by 11 bases; junction bases not matched to a gene: 15. The CDR3 is CASSSPGGQVQEQYF. CDR3 sequence (DNA): TGTGCCAGCAGCTCCCCCGGAGGACAGGTCCAAGAGCAGTATTTT.

This clonotype was counted a few times. The chain combines TRBV9 with TRBJ2-1, with 8 bases aligning to TRBD2. The CDR3 has 13 amino acids. In germline, CDR1 is SGDLS, CDR2 YYNGEE. The junction had 2 bases not matched to a gene; V was cut back by 0 bases and J by 9 bases. The CDR3 DNA reads as TGTGCCAGCAGCGTAGTACGGGGGGGTGAGCAGTTCTTC. Translation: CASSVVRGGEQFF.

This chain connects TRBV6-5 to TRBJ2-2, with D possibly TRBD2 on 6 matching bases. With 0 bases removed from V and 4 bases from J, the gap between germline ends came to 12 bases. There are 16 residues in the CDR3. The germline V gene has CDR1 MNHEY and CDR2 SVGAGI. The chain's CDR3 is CASSYSPRAGTGELFF. In nucleotides, the CDR3 is TGTGCCAGCAGTTACTCACCGCGAGCGGGCACCGGGGAGCTGTTTTTT.

This chain connects TRBV6-1 to TRBJ2-5; TRBD2 matches at 9 bases. Germline V gene lookup returns CDR1 MNHNS and CDR2 SASEGT. The V gene end was trimmed by 7 bases and the J gene end by 12 bases; junction bases not matched to a gene: 12. This CDR3 contains 13 residues. The CDR3, as DNA: TGTGCCAGCACCGAGCCAGCCGGGACTAGCAAGTACTTC. The encoded protein is CASTEPAGTSKYF.

This chain joins TRBV30 and TRBJ1-5; D gene uncertain. Per the germline V gene, CDR1 is GTSNPN and CDR2 is SVGIG (reference sequence). CDR3 length: 12 amino acids. Trimming removed 2 bases from V and 7 bases from J, with 9 bases in between. The CDR3 DNA sequence: TGTGCCTGGAGTCCCGGTTGGCAGCCCCAGCATTTT. Its translation: CAWSPGWQPQHF.